This entry lists 28 T cell receptor beta chains sequenced from one sample in a study of cytomegalovirus exposure and HLA in healthy donors. The primer mix had 60 Vbeta and 13 Jbeta primers. TCRdb's table, derived via immunoSEQ multiplex PCR, lists solely in-frame clones and lacks some. The sample shows 85,000 to 100,000 clones, around 73% of them seen only once. The material sequenced was PBMCs. These receptors were obtained from a middle-aged woman in good health and CMV-seropositive.

There are a few counts of this clone. One end of the junction fails to match germline, which may point to a read error. The CDR3 region has the DNA TGTGCTAGCAGCTTAGGGACTAGCGGGAGCACAGATACGCAGTATTTT. Encoded protein: CASSLGTSGSTDTQYF. The chain employs TRBV7-7 and TRBJ2-3, with 12 nucleotides matching TRBD2. CDR1 and CDR2 (germline): SSHAT, FNYEAQ (reference sequence). This CDR3 is 16 amino acids long.

The chain recombines TRBV7-2 with TRBJ2-7, with D unresolved. Deletions cut 3 bases from V and 3 bases from J, with 6 bases between. Germline V lookup: CDR1 SGHTA, CDR2 FQGNSA. The CDR3 covers 12 residues. CDR3 region: CASSFPGYEQYF. Written as DNA, the CDR3 is TGTGCCAGCAGCTTTCCGGGCTACGAGCAGTACTTC.

This chain connects TRBV7-6 to TRBJ2-3; TRBD2 agrees at 8 bases. From germline, CDR1 is SGHVS and CDR2 FNYEAQ. The CDR3 length is 16 residues. J was trimmed by 2 bases and V by 2 bases; bases with no gene match: 6. The CDR3 sequence: CASSLSGGTHTDTQYF. The CDR3 nucleotides are TGTGCCAGCAGCTTATCGGGGGGGACGCACACAGATACGCAGTATTTT.

The chain has TRBV11-3 and TRBJ2-2; TRBD1 matches at 8 bases. The CDR3 sequence is 17 residues long. Germline CDR1 is SGHNT and CDR2 is YENEEA. V gave up 2 bases and J gave up 4 bases; unmatched junction bases: 9. CDR3 nucleotide sequence: TGTGCCAGCAGCTTAACGACAGGGGCCTTCCTCACCGGGGAGCTGTTTTTT. Residues: CASSLTTGAFLTGELFF.

This sequence joins TRBV11-2 and TRBJ2-5, with 9 nucleotides matching TRBD2. J lost 5 bases, V lost 5 bases, and 6 bases had no gene match. Germline CDR1 SGHAT, CDR2 FQNNGV. The CDR3 is 14 amino acids. The CDR3 DNA reads as TGTGCCAGCAGCCCGACTAGCGGCCAGGAGACCCAGTACTTC. It specifies CASSPTSGQETQYF.

CDR3 nucleotides: TGTGCCAGCAGTTTATCGCAGACAGGGTTGGACGAGCAGTACTTC. It is translated as CASSLSQTGLDEQYF. This rearrangement joins TRBV28 to TRBJ2-7; 7 bases agree with TRBD1. Trimming took 1 base from V and 5 from J; bases not matched to a gene: 8. Germline CDR1 reads MDHEN; CDR2 reads SYDVKM. The CDR3 is 15 residues long.

There are a few counts of this clone. The rearrangement links TRBV5-3 to TRBJ2-6; D may be TRBD1 (6 bases). Being an ORF, TRBV5-3 has a function that is uncertain. The germline V and J ends were trimmed by 2 bases and 0 bases, with 18 bases remaining between them. This CDR3 is built from 19 residues. The DNA of the CDR3 is TGTGCCAGAAGCTTTCTGTGGGGGCGCCTACCCTCTGGGGCCAACGTCCTGACTTTC. Translating it yields CARSFLWGRLPSGANVLTF.

V and J are TRBV7-9 and TRBJ2-7, with D tentatively TRBD1 (6 bases). With 5 bases removed from V and 2 bases from J, the gap between germline ends came to 13 bases. The CDR3 loop spans 14 amino acids. Germline CDR1 is SEHNR and CDR2 is FQNEAQ (reference sequence). Here the CDR3 DNA reads TGTGCCAGCAGCATGAAACAGGGCCCCTACGAGCAGTACTTC. The encoded protein is CASSMKQGPYEQYF.

The J gene is TRBJ2-7, the V gene TRBV10-3; weak D call: TRBD1 (6 bases). CDR1 is ENHRY, CDR2 SYGVKD, per germline. This CDR3 is 14 amino acids long. V lost 4 bases and J 3 bases, leaving 13 bases between the germline ends. The DNA for the CDR3 is TGTGCCATCAGTGGGCCCGGGACAAGCTACGAGCAGTACTTC. Translated, it gives CAISGPGTSYEQYF.

The DNA for the CDR3 is TGTGCCAGCAGAGGACTAGCGGGTCTCTACGAGCAGTACTTC. It specifies CASRGLAGLYEQYF. The rearrangement joins TRBV2 to TRBJ2-7, with 11 nucleotides matching TRBD2. Trimming cost V 6 bases and J 3 bases; bases outside gene matches: 4. The CDR3 is made up of 14 amino acids. Germline CDR1 SNHLY, CDR2 FYNNEI.

This clone was seen only once. CDR3 residues: CSVDAGSWGYTF. The CDR3 region has the DNA TGCAGCGTTGACGCAGGGTCTTGGGGCTACACCTTC. The chain uses TRBV29-1 and TRBJ1-2; the D gene is possibly TRBD1 (5 bases). V dropped 3 bases and J dropped 8 bases, with 13 bases sitting between them. The CDR3 contains 12 residues. CDR1 is SQVTM, CDR2 ANQGSEA, per germline.

This chain connects TRBV6-1 to TRBJ2-5; D is possibly TRBD2 (6 bases). Trimming shortened V by 1 base and J by 5 bases, and 17 bases separated the two germline ends. The V gene's germline CDR1 is MNHNS and CDR2 SASEGT. The CDR3 extends over 16 amino acids. CDR3 in amino acids: CASSEGAGPPGETQYF. Written as DNA, the CDR3 is TGTGCCAGCAGTGAAGGGGCGGGGCCCCCCGGGGAGACCCAGTACTTC.

V usage is TRBV7-8 and J usage is TRBJ1-1, with TRBD1 matching 7 bases. This CDR3 comprises 15 residues. V was clipped by 4 bases and J by 4 bases; unmatched bases: 9. The germline V gene encodes CDR1 SGHVS and CDR2 FQNEAQ. CDR3 sequence: CASSSRGGATTEAFF. DNA of the CDR3: TGTGCCAGCAGCTCACGAGGGGGCGCGACCACTGAAGCTTTCTTT.

J is TRBJ2-3 and V is TRBV6-1, with 7 bases identical to TRBD2. The CDR3 extends over 16 amino acids. Germline trimming cut 3 bases from V and 0 bases from J; bases unmatched to any gene: 6. Germline assignment: CDR1 MNHNS and CDR2 SASEGT. The CDR3 bases are TGTGCCAGCAGTGACCTAGCGGATCTAAGCACAGATACGCAGTATTTT. Residues: CASSDLADLSTDTQYF.

V gene TRBV11-3 combines with J gene TRBJ1-2, with 12 bases that match TRBD1. Germline V CDR1 and CDR2: SGHNT, YENEEA. Germline trimming cut 1 base from V and 8 bases from J; bases unmatched to any gene: 5. This CDR3 contains 15 residues. The chain's CDR3 is CASSLGDRGPEGYTF. CDR3 bases: TGTGCCAGCAGCTTAGGGGACAGGGGGCCGGAGGGCTACACCTTC.

The genes are TRBV2 and TRBJ1-2, with a possible D match to TRBD1 (5 bases). Deletions cut 4 bases from V and 6 bases from J, with 12 bases between. The CDR3 runs 13 residues. Germline V CDR1 and CDR2: SNHLY, FYNNEI. The CDR3 loop reads CASSARGADGYTF. CDR3 sequence (DNA): TGTGCCAGCAGTGCGCGCGGGGCGGATGGCTACACCTTC.

CDR3 coding DNA: TGCGCCAGCAGCAGGGGGGCGGGAGGGTCCTACAATGAGCAGTTCTTC. Its protein is CASSRGAGGSYNEQFF. The rearrangement uses TRBV4-1 and TRBJ2-1; 9 bases are a match to TRBD2. The CDR3 totals 16 residues. V was pared by 5 bases and J by 1 base, with 6 bases of the junction left unmatched. The germline CDR1 and CDR2 sequences are MGHRA and YSYEKL.

The rearrangement uses TRBV9 and TRBJ1-3; D is undetermined. Germline V gene lookup returns CDR1 SGDLS and CDR2 YYNGEE. The length of the CDR3 is 15 residues. Trimming stripped 4 bases from V and 2 bases from J, with 13 bases between. The chain's CDR3 is CASSLTTGTGNTIYF. Written as DNA, the CDR3 is TGTGCCAGCAGCTTAACGACGGGGACTGGAAACACCATATATTTT.

J is TRBJ2-5 and V is TRBV29-1; D ambiguous. The V gene's germline CDR1 is SQVTM and CDR2 ANQGSEA. V was cut by 4 bases and J by 7 bases, with 10 bases left in between. CDR3 length: 11 residues. The CDR3 DNA sequence: TGCAGCGTTGGAGGATCCGGGACCCAGTACTTC. The encoded protein is CSVGGSGTQYF. Supplemented by reference TRBV29-1 and TRBJ2-5, the full variable domain reads SAVISQKPSRDICQRGTSLTIQCQVDSQVTMMFWYRQQPGQSLTLIATANQGSEATYESGFVIDKFPISRPNLTFSTLTVSNMSPEDSSIYLCSVGGSGTQYFGPGTRLLVL.

V usage is TRBV5-1 and J usage is TRBJ2-7; possible D gene TRBD1, 5 bases. V was trimmed by 0 bases and J by 4 bases, leaving 11 bases between them. The CDR3 contains 14 residues. Germline V gene data show CDR1 as SGHRS and CDR2 as YFSETQ. The CDR3 coding sequence is TGCGCCAGCAGCTTGGCCGCCAGGGTTTACGAGCAGTACTTC. This encodes CASSLAARVYEQYF. The full variable domain, with the rest looked up from reference TRBV5-1 and TRBJ2-7, is KAGVTQTPRYLIKTRGQQVTLSCSPISGHRSVSWYQQTPGQGLQFLFEYFSETQRNKGNFPGRFSGRQFSNSRSEMNVSTLELGDSALYLCASSLAARVYEQYFGPGTRLTVT.

This clone was counted ten times or more. The rearrangement uses TRBV5-4 and TRBJ2-5; D perhaps matches TRBD1 (6 bases). V was pared by 0 bases and J by 5 bases, with 14 bases between. Looked up from germline, CDR1 is SGHNT and CDR2 is YYREEE (reference sequence). CDR3 length: 15 residues. In nucleotides, the CDR3 is TGTGCCAGCAGCTTGGGAGGGCGTCAGGGGGAGACCCAGTACTTC. Translating it yields CASSLGGRQGETQYF.

The genes are TRBV2 and TRBJ2-1, with 9 bases matching TRBD1. The ends lost 4 bases at V and 1 base at J; junction bases unmatched: 14. The germline V gene has CDR1 SNHLY and CDR2 FYNNEI. The CDR3 loop spans 19 amino acids. The CDR3 nucleotides are TGTGCCAGCAGTGTCTGGGACAGGGATACAGGGCCTTCCTACAATGAGCAGTTCTTC. Its protein is CASSVWDRDTGPSYNEQFF.

This clone appeared a single time. The genes are TRBV7-9 and TRBJ2-7, with 11 bases fitting TRBD1. J lost 5 bases, V lost 4 bases, and 10 bases had no gene match. Germline V CDR1 and CDR2: SEHNR, FQNEAQ (reference sequence). The CDR3 totals 16 residues. CDR3 amino acids: CASSSDWGQGVHEQYF. In DNA, the CDR3 is TGTGCCAGCAGCTCAGACTGGGGACAGGGGGTTCACGAGCAGTACTTC.

The chain links TRBV7-9 to TRBJ2-1, with 9 bases identical to TRBD1. The CDR3 loop spans 15 amino acids. CDR1 SEHNR and CDR2 FQNEAQ come from the germline V gene (reference sequence). Trimming removed 5 bases from V and 3 bases from J; junction bases left unmatched: 5. CDR3 amino acids: CASSLGQGFYNEQFF. The CDR3, as DNA: TGTGCCAGCAGCCTGGGACAGGGTTTCTACAATGAGCAGTTCTTC.

V and J are TRBV4-2 and TRBJ2-2, with TRBD1 identical over 8 bases. V lost 4 bases and J lost 9; bases outside the gene matches: 10. Germline V gene lookup returns CDR1 LGHNA and CDR2 YNFKEQ. The CDR3 sequence is 15 residues long. The CDR3 is CASSPMDRDARELFF. DNA for the CDR3: TGTGCCAGCAGCCCTATGGACAGGGATGCGCGGGAGCTGTTTTTT.

The rearrangement uses TRBV28 and TRBJ1-4; D gene unclear. The CDR3 contains 14 residues. Germline V gene lookup returns CDR1 MDHEN and CDR2 SYDVKM. The ends were cut back, 6 bases at V and 3 bases at J, with 11 bases in the middle. CDR3 sequence reads: CASRWQEPNEKLFF. In DNA form, the CDR3 reads TGTGCCAGCAGGTGGCAGGAACCTAATGAAAAACTGTTTTTT.

This clone was seen a single time. The chain couples TRBV7-9 to TRBJ2-2; D may be TRBD2 (6 bases). The V end lost 6 bases, the J end lost 7 bases, and 12 bases lay between the germline ends. This CDR3 region has 13 residues. CDR1 and CDR2 from the germline V gene are SEHNR and FQNEAQ (reference sequence). The CDR3 sequence is CASRAGSIGELFF. In DNA form, the CDR3 reads TGTGCCAGCAGGGCCGGGAGCATCGGGGAGCTGTTTTTT.

The genes are TRBV14 and TRBJ1-1, with TRBD1 as a possible D gene (6 bases). The V gene lost 9 bases and the J gene lost 0 bases, with 11 bases spanning the gap. CDR1 is SGHDN and CDR2 is FVKESK in the germline V gene. The CDR3 has 13 amino acids. The chain's CDR3 is CASLGQMNTEAFF. In nucleotides, the CDR3 is TGTGCCAGTTTAGGACAGATGAACACTGAAGCTTTCTTT.